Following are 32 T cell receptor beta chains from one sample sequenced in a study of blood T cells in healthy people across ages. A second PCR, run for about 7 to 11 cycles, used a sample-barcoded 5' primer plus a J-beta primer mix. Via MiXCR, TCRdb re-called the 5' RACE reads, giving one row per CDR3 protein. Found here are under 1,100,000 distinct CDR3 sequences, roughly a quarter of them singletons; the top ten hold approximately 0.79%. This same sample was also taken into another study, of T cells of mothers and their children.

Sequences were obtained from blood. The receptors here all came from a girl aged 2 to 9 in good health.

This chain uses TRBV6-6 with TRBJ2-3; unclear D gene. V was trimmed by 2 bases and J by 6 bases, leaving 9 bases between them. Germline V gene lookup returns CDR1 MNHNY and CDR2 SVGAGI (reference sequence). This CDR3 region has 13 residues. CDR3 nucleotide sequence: TGTGCCAGCAGTTACATCGTCACGGATACGCAGTATTTT. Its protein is CASSYIVTDTQYF.

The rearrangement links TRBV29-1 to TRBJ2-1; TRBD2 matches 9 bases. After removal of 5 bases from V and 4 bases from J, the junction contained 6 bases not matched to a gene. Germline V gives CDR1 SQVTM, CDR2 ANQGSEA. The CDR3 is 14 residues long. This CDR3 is CSVSTSGTYNEQFF. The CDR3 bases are TGCAGCGTTTCGACTAGCGGAACATACAATGAGCAGTTCTTC.

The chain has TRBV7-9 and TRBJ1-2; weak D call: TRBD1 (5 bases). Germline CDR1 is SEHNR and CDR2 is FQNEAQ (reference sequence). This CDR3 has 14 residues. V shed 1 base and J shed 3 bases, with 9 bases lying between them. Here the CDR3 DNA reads TGTGCCAGCAGCTTAGGGGACGGATACTATGGCTACACCTTC. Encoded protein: CASSLGDGYYGYTF.

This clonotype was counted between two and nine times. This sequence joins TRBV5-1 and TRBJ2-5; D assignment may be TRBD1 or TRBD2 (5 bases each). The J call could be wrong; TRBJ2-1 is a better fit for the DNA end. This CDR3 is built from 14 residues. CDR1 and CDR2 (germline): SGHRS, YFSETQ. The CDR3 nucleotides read TGCGCCAGCAGCCCCGGGACGGGCCTGGGTGAGCAGTTCTTC. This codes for CASSPGTGLGEQFF.

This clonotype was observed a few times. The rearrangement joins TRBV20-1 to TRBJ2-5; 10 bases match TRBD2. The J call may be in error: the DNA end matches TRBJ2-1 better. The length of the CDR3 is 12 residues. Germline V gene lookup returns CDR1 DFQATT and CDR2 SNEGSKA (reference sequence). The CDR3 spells CSASRTSGEQFF. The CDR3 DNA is TGCAGTGCTAGCAGGACTAGCGGAGAGCAGTTCTTC.

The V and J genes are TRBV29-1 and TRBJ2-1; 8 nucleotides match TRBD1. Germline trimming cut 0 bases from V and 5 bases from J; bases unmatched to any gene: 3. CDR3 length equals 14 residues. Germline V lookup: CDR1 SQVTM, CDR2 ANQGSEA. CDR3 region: CSVEEGDRNNEQFF. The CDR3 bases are TGCAGCGTTGAAGAGGGGGACAGGAACAATGAGCAGTTCTTC.

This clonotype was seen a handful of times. CDR3 protein: CASSWGLDRAWETQYF. In nucleotides, the CDR3 is TGCGCCAGCAGCTGGGGGCTCGACAGGGCGTGGGAGACCCAGTACTTC. The rearrangement links TRBV5-1 to TRBJ2-5, with 7 bases lining up with TRBD1. This CDR3 contains 16 residues. Germline loops: CDR1 SGHRS, CDR2 YFSETQ. After removal of 3 bases from V and 5 bases from J, the junction contained 13 bases not matched to a gene.

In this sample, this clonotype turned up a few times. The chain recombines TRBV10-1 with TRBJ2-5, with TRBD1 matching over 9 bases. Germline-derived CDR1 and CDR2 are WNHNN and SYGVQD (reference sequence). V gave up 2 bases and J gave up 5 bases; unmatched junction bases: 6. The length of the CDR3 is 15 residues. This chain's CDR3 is CASSERTGGEETQYF. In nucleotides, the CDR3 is TGCGCCAGCAGTGAGCGTACAGGGGGCGAGGAGACCCAGTACTTC.

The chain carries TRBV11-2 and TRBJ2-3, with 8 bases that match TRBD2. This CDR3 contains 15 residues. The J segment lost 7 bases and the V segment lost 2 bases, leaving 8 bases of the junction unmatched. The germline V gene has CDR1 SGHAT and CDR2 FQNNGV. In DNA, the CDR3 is TGTGCCAGCAGCTTAAGAAGAGCGGGAGTAAATACGCAGTATTTT. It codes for CASSLRRAGVNTQYF.

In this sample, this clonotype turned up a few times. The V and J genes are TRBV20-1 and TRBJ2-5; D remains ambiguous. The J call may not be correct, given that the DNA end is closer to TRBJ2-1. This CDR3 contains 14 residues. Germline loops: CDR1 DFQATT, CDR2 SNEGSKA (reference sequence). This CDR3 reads CSARLGQVGNEQFF. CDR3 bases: TGCAGTGCTAGGTTAGGGCAGGTGGGGAATGAGCAGTTCTTC.

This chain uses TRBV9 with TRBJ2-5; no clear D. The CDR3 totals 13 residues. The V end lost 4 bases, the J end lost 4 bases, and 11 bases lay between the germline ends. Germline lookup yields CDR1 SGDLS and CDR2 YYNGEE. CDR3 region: CASSLTTAETQYF. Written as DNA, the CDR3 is TGTGCCAGCAGCCTGACAACCGCAGAGACCCAGTACTTC.

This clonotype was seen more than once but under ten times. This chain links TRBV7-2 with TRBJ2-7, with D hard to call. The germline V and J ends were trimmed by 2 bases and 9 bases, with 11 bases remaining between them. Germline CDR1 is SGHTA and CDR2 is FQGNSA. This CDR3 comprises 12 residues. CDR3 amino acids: CASSLPPSGQYF. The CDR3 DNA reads TGTGCCAGCAGCTTACCCCCTTCGGGGCAGTACTTC.

CDR3 nucleotide sequence: TGCGCCAGCAGCTCGACAGTTGTAGCCAAAAACATTCAGTACTTC. Protein: CASSSTVVAKNIQYF. V and J are TRBV5-1 and TRBJ2-4, with D possibly matching TRBD1 (5 bases). This CDR3 contains 15 residues. Germline CDR1 and CDR2: SGHRS and YFSETQ. V shed 3 bases and J shed 0 bases, with 10 bases lying between them.

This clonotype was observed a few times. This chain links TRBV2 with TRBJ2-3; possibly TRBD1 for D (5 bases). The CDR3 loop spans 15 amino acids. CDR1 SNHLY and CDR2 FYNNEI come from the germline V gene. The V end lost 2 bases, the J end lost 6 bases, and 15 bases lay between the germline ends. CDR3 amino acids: CASSEYGVPGDTQYF. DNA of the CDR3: TGTGCCAGCAGTGAATATGGCGTCCCAGGGGATACGCAGTATTTT.

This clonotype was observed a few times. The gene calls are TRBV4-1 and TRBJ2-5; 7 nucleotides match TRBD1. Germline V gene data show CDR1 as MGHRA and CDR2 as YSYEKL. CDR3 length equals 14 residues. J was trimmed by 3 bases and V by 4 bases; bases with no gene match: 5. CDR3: CASSLPGQKETQYF. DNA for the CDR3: TGCGCCAGCAGCCTACCGGGACAGAAAGAGACCCAGTACTTC.

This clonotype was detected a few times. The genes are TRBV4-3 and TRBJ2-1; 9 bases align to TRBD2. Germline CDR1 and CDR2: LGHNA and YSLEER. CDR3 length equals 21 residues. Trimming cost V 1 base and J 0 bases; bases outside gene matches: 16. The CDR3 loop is CASSQGVAGAQTLSSYNEQFF. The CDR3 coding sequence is TGCGCCAGCAGCCAAGGGGTAGCGGGGGCCCAAACCCTGAGCTCCTACAATGAGCAGTTCTTC.

The CDR3 DNA reads TGCGCCAGCAGCCAACCGCCCGGGTCCTCCTACAATGAGCAGTTCTTC. This encodes CASSQPPGSSYNEQFF. This chain links TRBV4-1 with TRBJ2-1; the D is unclear. Germline lookup yields CDR1 MGHRA and CDR2 YSYEKL. This CDR3 region has 16 residues. V was trimmed by 2 bases and J by 0 bases, leaving 11 bases between them.

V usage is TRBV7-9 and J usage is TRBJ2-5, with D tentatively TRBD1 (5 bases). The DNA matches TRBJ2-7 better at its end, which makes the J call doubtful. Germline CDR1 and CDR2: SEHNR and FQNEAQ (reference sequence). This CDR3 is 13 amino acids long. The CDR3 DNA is TGTGCCAGCAGCATTGGGGCCGTCTACGAGCAGTACTTC. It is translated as CASSIGAVYEQYF.

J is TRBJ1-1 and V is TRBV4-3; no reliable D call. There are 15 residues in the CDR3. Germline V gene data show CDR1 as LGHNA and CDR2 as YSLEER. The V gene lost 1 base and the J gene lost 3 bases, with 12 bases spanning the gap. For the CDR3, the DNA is TGCGCCAGCAGCCAAGGAAGGATTGGGGACACTGAAGCTTTCTTT. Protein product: CASSQGRIGDTEAFF.

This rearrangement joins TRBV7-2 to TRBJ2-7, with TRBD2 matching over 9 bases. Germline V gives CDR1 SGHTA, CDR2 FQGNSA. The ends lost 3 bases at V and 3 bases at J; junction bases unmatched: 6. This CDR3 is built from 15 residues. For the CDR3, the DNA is TGTGCCAGCAGCTTTTATGGTAGCGGGGGCTACGAGCAGTACTTC. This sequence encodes CASSFYGSGGYEQYF.

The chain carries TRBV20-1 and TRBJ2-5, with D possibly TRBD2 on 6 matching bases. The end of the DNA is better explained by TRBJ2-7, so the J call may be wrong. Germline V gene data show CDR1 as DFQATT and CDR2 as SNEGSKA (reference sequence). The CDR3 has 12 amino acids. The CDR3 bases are TGCAGTGCCTCGACTAGGGACTACGAGCAGTACTTC. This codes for CSASTRDYEQYF.

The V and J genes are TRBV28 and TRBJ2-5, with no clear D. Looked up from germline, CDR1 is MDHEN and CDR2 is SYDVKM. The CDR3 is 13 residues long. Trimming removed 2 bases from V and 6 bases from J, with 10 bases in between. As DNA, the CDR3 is TGTGCCAGCAGTTTAGGAAGGGTAAAGACCCAGTACTTC. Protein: CASSLGRVKTQYF.

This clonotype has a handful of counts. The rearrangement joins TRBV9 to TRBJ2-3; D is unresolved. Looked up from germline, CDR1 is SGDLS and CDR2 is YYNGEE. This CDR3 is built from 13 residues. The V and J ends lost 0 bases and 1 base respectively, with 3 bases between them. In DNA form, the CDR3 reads TGTGCCAGCAGCGTAGCTCGCACAGATACGCAGTATTTT. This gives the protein CASSVARTDTQYF. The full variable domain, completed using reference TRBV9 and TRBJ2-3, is DSGVTQTPKHLITATGQRVTLRCSPRSGDLSVYWYQQSLDQGLQFLIQYYNGEERAKGNILERFSAQQFPDLHSELNLSSLELGDSALYFCASSVARTDTQYFGPGTRLTVL.

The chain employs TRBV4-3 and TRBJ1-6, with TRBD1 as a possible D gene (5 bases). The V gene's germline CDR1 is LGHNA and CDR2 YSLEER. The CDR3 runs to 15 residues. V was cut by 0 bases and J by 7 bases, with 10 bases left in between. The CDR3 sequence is CASSQDRGGNSPLHF. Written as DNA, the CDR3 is TGCGCCAGCAGCCAAGATAGGGGAGGGAATTCACCCCTCCACTTT.

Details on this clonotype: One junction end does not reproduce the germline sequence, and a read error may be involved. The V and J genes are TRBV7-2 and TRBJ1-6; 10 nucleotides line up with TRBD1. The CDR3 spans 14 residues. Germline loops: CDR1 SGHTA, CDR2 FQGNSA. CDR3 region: CASSIADRGPPLHF. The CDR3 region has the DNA TGTGCCAGCAGCATAGCCGACAGGGGGCCACCCCTCCACTTT.

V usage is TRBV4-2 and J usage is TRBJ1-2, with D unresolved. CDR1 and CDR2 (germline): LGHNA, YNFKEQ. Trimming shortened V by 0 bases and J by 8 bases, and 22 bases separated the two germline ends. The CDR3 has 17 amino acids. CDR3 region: CASSQETHGQPSMGYTF. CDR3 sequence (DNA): TGTGCCAGCAGCCAAGAGACACACGGTCAGCCTTCTATGGGCTACACCTTC.

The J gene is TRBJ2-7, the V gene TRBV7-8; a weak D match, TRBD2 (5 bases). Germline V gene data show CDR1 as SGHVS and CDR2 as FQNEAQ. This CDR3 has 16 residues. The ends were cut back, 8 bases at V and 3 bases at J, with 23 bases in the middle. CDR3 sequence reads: CASLLFAAGGNYEQYF. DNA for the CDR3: TGTGCCAGCCTTCTCTTTGCGGCTGGAGGAAACTACGAGCAGTACTTC.

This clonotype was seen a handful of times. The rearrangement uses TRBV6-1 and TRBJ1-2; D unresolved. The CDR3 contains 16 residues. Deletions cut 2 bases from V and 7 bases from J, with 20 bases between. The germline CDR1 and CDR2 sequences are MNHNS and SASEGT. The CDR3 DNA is TGTGCCAGCAGTGAAAGAGTCGGCCAACTGGCGCTTGGCTACACCTTC. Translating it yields CASSERVGQLALGYTF.

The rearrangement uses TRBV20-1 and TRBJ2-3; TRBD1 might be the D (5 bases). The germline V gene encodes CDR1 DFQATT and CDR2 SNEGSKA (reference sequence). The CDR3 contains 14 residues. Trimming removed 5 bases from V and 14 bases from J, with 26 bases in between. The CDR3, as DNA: TGCAGTGCTGATAGACAGCAGAAGCCACCCGTTCGGTATTTT. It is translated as CSADRQQKPPVRYF.

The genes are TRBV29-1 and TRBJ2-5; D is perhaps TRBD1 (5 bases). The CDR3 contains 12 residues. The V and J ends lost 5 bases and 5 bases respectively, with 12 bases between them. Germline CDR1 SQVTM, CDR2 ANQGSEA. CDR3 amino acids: CSVLQGTETQYF. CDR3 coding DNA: TGCAGCGTTCTTCAGGGCACGGAGACCCAGTACTTC.

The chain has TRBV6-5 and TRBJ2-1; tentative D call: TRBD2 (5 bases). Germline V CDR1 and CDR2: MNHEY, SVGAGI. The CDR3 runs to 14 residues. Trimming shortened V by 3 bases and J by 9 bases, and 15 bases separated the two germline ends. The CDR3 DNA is TGTGCCAGCAGTTATTCACGACCCGGAGGTGAGCAGTTCTTC. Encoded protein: CASSYSRPGGEQFF.

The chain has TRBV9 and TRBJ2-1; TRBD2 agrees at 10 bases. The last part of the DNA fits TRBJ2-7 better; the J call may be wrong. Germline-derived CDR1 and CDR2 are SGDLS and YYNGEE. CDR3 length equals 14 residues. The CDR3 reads CASSSGGAPYEQYF. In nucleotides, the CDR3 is TGTGCCAGCAGCAGCGGGGGGGCCCCCTACGAGCAGTACTTC.